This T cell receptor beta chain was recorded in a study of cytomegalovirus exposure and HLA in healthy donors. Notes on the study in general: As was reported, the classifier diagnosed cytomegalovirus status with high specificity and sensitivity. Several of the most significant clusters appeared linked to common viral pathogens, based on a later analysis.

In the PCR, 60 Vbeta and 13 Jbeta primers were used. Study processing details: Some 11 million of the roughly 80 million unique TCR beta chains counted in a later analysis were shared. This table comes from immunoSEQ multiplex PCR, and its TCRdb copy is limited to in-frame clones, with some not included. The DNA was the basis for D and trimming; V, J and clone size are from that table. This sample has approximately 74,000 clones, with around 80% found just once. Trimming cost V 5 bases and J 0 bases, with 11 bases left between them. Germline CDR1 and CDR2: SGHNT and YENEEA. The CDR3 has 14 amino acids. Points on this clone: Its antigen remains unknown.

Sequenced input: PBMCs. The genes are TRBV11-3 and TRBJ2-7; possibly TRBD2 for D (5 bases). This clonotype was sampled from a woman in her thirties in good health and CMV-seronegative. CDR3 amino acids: CASSLPGSSYEQYF. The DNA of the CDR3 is TGTGCCAGCAGCCTGCCGGGGAGCTCCTACGAGCAGTACTTC.